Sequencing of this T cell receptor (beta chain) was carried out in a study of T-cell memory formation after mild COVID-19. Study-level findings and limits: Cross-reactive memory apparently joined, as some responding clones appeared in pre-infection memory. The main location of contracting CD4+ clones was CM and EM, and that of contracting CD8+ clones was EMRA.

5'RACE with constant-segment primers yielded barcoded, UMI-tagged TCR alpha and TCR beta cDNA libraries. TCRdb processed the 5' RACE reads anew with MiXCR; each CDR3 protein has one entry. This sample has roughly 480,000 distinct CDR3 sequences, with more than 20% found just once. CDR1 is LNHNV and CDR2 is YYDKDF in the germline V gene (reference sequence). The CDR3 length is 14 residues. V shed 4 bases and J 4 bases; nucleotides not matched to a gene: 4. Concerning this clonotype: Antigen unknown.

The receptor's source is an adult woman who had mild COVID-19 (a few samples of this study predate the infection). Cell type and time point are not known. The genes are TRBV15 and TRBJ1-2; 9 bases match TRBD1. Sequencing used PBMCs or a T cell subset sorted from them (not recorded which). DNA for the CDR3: TGTGCCACCAGCACTACAGGGGGCTTCTATGGCTACACCTTC. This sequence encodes CATSTTGGFYGYTF.